Listed below are T cell receptor beta chains from one sample, sequenced in a study of T cells in Graves' hyperthyroidism and ophthalmopathy. TCRdb redid the calling of the multiplex PCR reads with MiXCR, one entry per CDR3 protein. Altogether about 380,000 distinct CDR3 sequences are present, less than 20% being singletons, with the ten largest covering 35% to 50%. What was sequenced was blood. The source is a man aged 18 to 30 with Graves' ophthalmopathy. The CDR3 runs from the conserved cysteine through the conserved F or W. The D gene is left open where the match is weak. Some rows have no size entry. The others give once, few or many, or a class for an expanded clone.

J gene	D gene	clone size	V gene	CDR3 DNA	CDR3 protein
TRBJ2-3	-	-	TRBV7-6	TGTGCCAGCAGCCCGTACGAAACAGATACGCAGTATTTT	CASSPYETDTQYF
TRBJ1-3	-	-	TRBV10-3	TGTGCCATCAGTGAGGGTCTTCGTCCGGGAAACACCATATATTTT	CAISEGLRPGNTIYF
TRBJ2-3	-	many	TRBV12-3/TRBV12-4	TGTGCCAGCAGTCAAAACACAGATACGCAGTATTTT	CASSQNTDTQYF
TRBJ2-3	TRBD1	few	TRBV24-1	TGTGCCACCAGCGACAGGGCCGAATTAGATACGCAGTATTTT	CATSDRAELDTQYF
TRBJ1-5	-	many	TRBV7-2	TGTGCCAGCAGCTCACCTACAGGGTACAATCAGCCCCAGCATTTT	CASSSPTGYNQPQHF
TRBJ2-7	-	few	TRBV27	TGTGCCAGCAGTTTATCCGCGACCTACGAGCAGTACTTC	CASSLSATYEQYF
TRBJ2-3	TRBD2	many	TRBV18	TGTGCCAGCTCACCACCGGGGACTAGCGGCACAGATACGCAGTATTTT	CASSPPGTSGTDTQYF
TRBJ2-1	TRBD1	many	TRBV12-3/TRBV12-4	TGTGCCAGCACTACCCCTTTCAGGACAGGGGGCTTGGATGAGCAGTTCTTC	CASTTPFRTGGLDEQFF
TRBJ2-1	TRBD1	many	TRBV7-2	TGTGCCAGCAGCCTATGGACAGGGGACAATGAGCAGTTCTTC	CASSLWTGDNEQFF
TRBJ1-1	-	-	TRBV6-1	TGTGCCAGCGGGGGGGGAGGCCCGCTCGGGGAAGCTTTCTTT	CASGGGGPLGEAFF
TRBJ1-5	-	few	TRBV10-2	TGCGCCAGCAGTGAGAATATCGATTATAGCAATCAGCCCCAGCATTTT	CASSENIDYSNQPQHF